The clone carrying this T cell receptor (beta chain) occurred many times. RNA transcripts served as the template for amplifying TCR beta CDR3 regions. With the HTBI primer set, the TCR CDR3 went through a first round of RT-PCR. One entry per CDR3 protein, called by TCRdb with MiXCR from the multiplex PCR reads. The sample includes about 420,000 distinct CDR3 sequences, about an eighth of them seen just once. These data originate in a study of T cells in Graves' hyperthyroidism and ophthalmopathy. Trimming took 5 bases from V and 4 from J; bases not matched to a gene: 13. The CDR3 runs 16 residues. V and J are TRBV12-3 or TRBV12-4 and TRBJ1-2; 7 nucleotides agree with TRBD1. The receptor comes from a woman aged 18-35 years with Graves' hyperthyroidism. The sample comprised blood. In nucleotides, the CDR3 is TGTGCCAGCAGTCCGGTACCCCAGGGGGACCTCTATGGCTACACCTTC. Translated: CASSPVPQGDLYGYTF.